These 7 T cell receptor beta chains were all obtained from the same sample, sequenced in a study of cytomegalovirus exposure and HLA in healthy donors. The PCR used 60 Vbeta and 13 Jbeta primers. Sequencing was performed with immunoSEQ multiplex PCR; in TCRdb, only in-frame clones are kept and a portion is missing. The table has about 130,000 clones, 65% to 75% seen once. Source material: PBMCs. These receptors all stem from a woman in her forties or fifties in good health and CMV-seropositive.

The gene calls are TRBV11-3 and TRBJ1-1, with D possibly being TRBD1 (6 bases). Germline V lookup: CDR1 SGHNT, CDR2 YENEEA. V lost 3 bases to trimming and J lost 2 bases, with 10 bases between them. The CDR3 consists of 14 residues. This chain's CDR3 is CASSFRGGNTEAFF. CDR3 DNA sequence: TGTGCCAGCAGCTTTCGGGGGGGCAACACTGAAGCTTTCTTT.

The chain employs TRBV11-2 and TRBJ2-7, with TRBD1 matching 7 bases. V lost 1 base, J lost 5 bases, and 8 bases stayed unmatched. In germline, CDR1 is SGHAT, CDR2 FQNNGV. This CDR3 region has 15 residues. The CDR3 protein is CASSLGLQGIHEQYF. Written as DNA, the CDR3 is TGTGCCAGCAGCTTAGGCTTACAGGGGATCCACGAGCAGTACTTC.

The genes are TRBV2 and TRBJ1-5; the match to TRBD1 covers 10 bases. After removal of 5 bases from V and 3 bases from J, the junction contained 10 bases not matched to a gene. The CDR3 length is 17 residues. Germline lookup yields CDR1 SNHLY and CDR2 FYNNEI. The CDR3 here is CASSPSVGTGDNQPQHF. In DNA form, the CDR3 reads TGTGCCAGCAGTCCGTCCGTGGGGACAGGGGACAATCAGCCCCAGCATTTT.

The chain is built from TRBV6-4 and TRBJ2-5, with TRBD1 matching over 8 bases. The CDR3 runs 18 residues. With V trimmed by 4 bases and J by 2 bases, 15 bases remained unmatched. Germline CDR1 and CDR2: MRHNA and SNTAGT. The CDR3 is CASSVEVWTGLKQETQYF. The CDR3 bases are TGTGCCAGCAGTGTGGAGGTTTGGACAGGGCTTAAACAAGAGACCCAGTACTTC.

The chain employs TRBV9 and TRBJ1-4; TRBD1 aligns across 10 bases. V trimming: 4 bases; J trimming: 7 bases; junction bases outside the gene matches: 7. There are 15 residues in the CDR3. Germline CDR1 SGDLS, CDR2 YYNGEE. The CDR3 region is CASSSGQGRSEKLFF. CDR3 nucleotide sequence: TGTGCCAGCAGCTCGGGACAGGGGAGAAGTGAAAAACTGTTTTTT.

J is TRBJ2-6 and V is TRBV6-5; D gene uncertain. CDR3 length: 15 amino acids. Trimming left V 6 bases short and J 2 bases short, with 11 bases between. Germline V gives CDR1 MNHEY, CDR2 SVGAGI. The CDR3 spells CASSLTLPGANVLTF. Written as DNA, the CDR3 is TGTGCCAGCAGCTTGACTCTCCCTGGGGCCAACGTCCTGACTTTC.

Written as DNA, the CDR3 is TGCGCCAGCAGCTTGGGTGAGCAAGACTATGGCTACACCTTC. Residues: CASSLGEQDYGYTF. The chain combines TRBV5-1 with TRBJ1-2, with D unclear. Trimming took off 0 bases at V and 3 bases at J, with 9 bases between the two ends. Germline V CDR1 and CDR2: SGHRS, YFSETQ. The CDR3 loop spans 14 amino acids.